Shown below are 29 T cell receptor beta chains from a single sample sequenced in a study of human T cells and chemical hapten exposure. Using its own MiXCR run on the RACE reads, TCRdb lists one record per CDR3 protein. The sample holds around 340,000 distinct CDR3 sequences, around 7% seen once. Time point indicated: patch test 1, 2 weeks after DPC sensitization. Described treatment: therapeutic diphenylcyclopropenone sensitization with weekly scalp DPC. Specimen: whole blood, collected in connection with sensitization to the hapten diphenylcyclopropenone (DPC). Receptor source: a woman younger than 30 with alopecia areata. Some clones in this sample may be carry-over from other donors' samples.

This clonotype has a count of ten or more. The chain has TRBV28 and TRBJ1-2; D call uncertain. The germline V gene encodes CDR1 MDHEN and CDR2 SYDVKM. Trimming pared 1 base from V and 6 bases from J, leaving 6 bases between. The CDR3 has 12 residues. The CDR3 DNA sequence: TGTGCCAGCAGTTTATCGGGCGATGGCTACACCTTC. Its translation is CASSLSGDGYTF.

This clonotype was detected ten times or more. V gene TRBV11-2 combines with J gene TRBJ2-3, with 10 positions matching TRBD1. The germline gives CDR1 SGHAT, CDR2 FQNNGV. The CDR3 has 17 residues. The V gene end was trimmed by 4 bases and the J gene end by 6 bases; junction bases not matched to a gene: 13. CDR3 protein: CASSSTLRDRGSDTQYF. The CDR3 DNA is TGTGCCAGCAGCTCAACTTTAAGGGACAGGGGTTCCGATACGCAGTATTTT.

This clonotype has just one count. The chain employs TRBV6-6 and TRBJ1-1; 8 nucleotides align to TRBD1. The CDR3 is 14 amino acids. Germline values: CDR1 MNHNY, CDR2 SVGAGI (reference sequence). V was clipped by 6 bases and J by 4 bases; unmatched bases: 7. The CDR3 is CASSDRGPTTEAFF. CDR3 DNA: TGTGCCAGCAGCGACAGGGGCCCCACCACTGAAGCTTTCTTT.

This clonotype was observed a handful of times. The chain is built from TRBV6-1 and TRBJ1-1; 8 bases are a match to TRBD1. V lost 7 bases, J lost 3 bases, and 7 bases stayed unmatched. The CDR3 is made up of 14 amino acids. CDR1 MNHNS and CDR2 SASEGT come from the germline V gene. The CDR3 region has the DNA TGTGCCAGCAATACAGGGGGTTTCGACACTGAAGCTTTCTTT. Translation gives CASNTGGFDTEAFF.

The chain employs TRBV27 and TRBJ1-6; perhaps TRBD1 as D (5 bases). The V end lost 2 bases, the J end lost 14 bases, and 16 bases lay between the germline ends. The CDR3 has 14 amino acids. The germline CDR1 and CDR2 sequences are MNHEY and SMNVEV (reference sequence). The CDR3 DNA sequence: TGTGCCAGCAGTTTAACCCGGGACCCGTGGGCCCTCCACTTT. This codes for CASSLTRDPWALHF.

The sample holds a few counts of this clonotype. J is TRBJ1-3 and V is TRBV4-1; D gene uncertain. Germline CDR1 is MGHRA and CDR2 is YSYEKL. The CDR3 runs 16 residues. V lost 0 bases and J 0 bases, leaving 9 bases between the germline ends. The CDR3 spells CASSQEASRSGNTIYF. CDR3 DNA: TGCGCCAGCAGCCAAGAGGCAAGTCGCTCTGGAAACACCATATATTTT.

This clonotype was counted ten times or more. Germline and junction disagree at one end, which may indicate a read error. The chain couples TRBV2 to TRBJ1-5; weak D call: TRBD1 (6 bases). The CDR3 totals 15 residues. CDR1 is SNHLY, CDR2 FYNNEI, per germline. The CDR3 loop is CASREGGANNQPQHF. In DNA, the CDR3 is TGTGCCAGCAGGGAAGGGGGGGCTAATAATCAGCCCCAGCATTTT.

The chain couples TRBV6-1 to TRBJ1-2, with D perhaps TRBD1 (6 bases). This CDR3 spans 12 amino acids. The ends were cut back, 7 bases at V and 7 bases at J, with 13 bases in the middle. In germline, CDR1 is MNHNS, CDR2 SASEGT. The CDR3 reads CASTFRGAGYTF. CDR3 nucleotides: TGTGCCAGCACCTTTCGGGGGGCTGGCTACACCTTC.

This clonotype has only a few counts. The chain links TRBV6-1 to TRBJ2-7; possible D gene TRBD2, 5 bases. V was pared by 5 bases and J by 2 bases, with 10 bases between. CDR3 length: 13 amino acids. The germline gives CDR1 MNHNS, CDR2 SASEGT. CDR3 sequence (DNA): TGTGCCAGCAGTCTGGAGGCTCCCTACGAGCAGTACTTC. Protein sequence: CASSLEAPYEQYF.

This clonotype was counted many times. This rearrangement joins TRBV10-3 to TRBJ2-3; D is possibly TRBD1 or TRBD2 (5 bases each). CDR1 and CDR2 from the germline V gene are ENHRY and SYGVKD. Trimming removed 10 bases at V and 6 bases at J, with 14 bases between. The CDR3 runs 12 residues. The CDR3 loop reads CATRDEGDTQYF. The CDR3 nucleotides are TGTGCCACCCGGGACGAAGGGGATACGCAGTATTTT.

This clonotype has at least ten counts. The chain uses TRBV19 and TRBJ2-1; D unresolved. The CDR3 spans 18 residues. In germline, CDR1 is LNHDA, CDR2 SQIVND (reference sequence). V was clipped by 5 bases and J by 4 bases, with 24 bases between them. For the CDR3, the DNA is TGTGCCAGTAGTCCCCGCCCCCCGCAAGGTGGCCTGTACAATGAGCAGTTCTTC. Its translation: CASSPRPPQGGLYNEQFF. The full variable domain, its missing parts supplied by reference TRBV19 and TRBJ2-1, is DGGITQSPKYLFRKEGQNVTLSCEQNLNHDAMYWYRQDPGQGLRLIYYSQIVNDFQKGDIAEGYSVSREKKESFPLTVTSAQKNPTAFYLCASSPRPPQGGLYNEQFFGPGTRLTVL.

The gene calls are TRBV7-9 and TRBJ2-3, with 9 bases matching TRBD1. V lost 6 bases, J lost 1 base, and 8 bases stayed unmatched. Germline values: CDR1 SEHNR, CDR2 FQNEAQ (reference sequence). The CDR3 is 16 residues long. The CDR3 protein is CASRTGRTGGTDTQYF. The CDR3 DNA reads TGTGCCAGCAGAACAGGGAGGACAGGGGGCACAGATACGCAGTATTTT.

This sequence joins TRBV20-1 and TRBJ2-3; the D is unclear. This CDR3 region has 14 residues. CDR1 is DFQATT, CDR2 SNEGSKA, per germline (reference sequence). Trimming took off 3 bases at V and 2 bases at J, with 12 bases between the two ends. DNA for the CDR3: TGCAGTGCTAGCGATAGACCTTACACAGATACGCAGTATTTT. This codes for CSASDRPYTDTQYF.

The gene calls are TRBV20-1 and TRBJ1-1; TRBD1 aligns across 7 bases. Per germline, CDR1 DFQATT and CDR2 SNEGSKA (reference sequence). With 6 bases clipped from V and 8 bases from J, the junction kept 12 bases outside the gene matches. This CDR3 is built from 13 residues. The CDR3 region has the DNA TGCAGTGCGCCGACAGGGCGGGGCACCGAAGCTTTCTTT. It specifies CSAPTGRGTEAFF.

This clonotype was counted at least ten times. CDR3 protein: CASSQDGDAGGNEKLFF. The DNA for the CDR3 is TGTGCCAGCAGCCAAGATGGGGACGCAGGGGGGAATGAAAAACTGTTTTTT. This sequence joins TRBV4-2 and TRBJ1-4; TRBD1 matches 7 bases. Germline assignment: CDR1 LGHNA and CDR2 YNFKEQ. There are 17 residues in the CDR3. With 0 bases clipped from V and 5 bases from J, the junction kept 9 bases outside the gene matches.

In this sample, this clonotype turned up many times. V and J are TRBV28 and TRBJ2-5; D ambiguous. The CDR3 has 15 residues. Trimming removed 3 bases at V and 4 bases at J, with 15 bases between. The germline V gene encodes CDR1 MDHEN and CDR2 SYDVKM. This chain's CDR3 is CASSFIDSRAETQYF. The CDR3 DNA reads TGTGCCAGCAGTTTTATTGATTCTCGAGCAGAGACCCAGTACTTC.

This clonotype was observed a handful of times. The rearrangement links TRBV10-3 to TRBJ2-7; 7 bases are shared with TRBD1. Trimming removed 8 bases from V and 5 bases from J; junction bases left unmatched: 6. The CDR3 is 12 residues long. Germline CDR1 and CDR2: ENHRY and SYGVKD. CDR3 sequence: CAIRQGFDEQYF. In DNA form, the CDR3 reads TGTGCCATCCGACAGGGCTTCGACGAGCAGTACTTC.

This clonotype was recorded a few times. The chain links TRBV6-1 to TRBJ1-5; D is ambiguous. Germline V gives CDR1 MNHNS, CDR2 SASEGT. The CDR3 is 15 residues long. V lost 1 base and J lost 2, with 9 bases in between. CDR3 loop: CASSEGSSRNQPQHF. In DNA form, the CDR3 reads TGTGCCAGCAGTGAAGGGTCCAGTCGCAATCAGCCCCAGCATTTT.

This clonotype was counted a few times. This chain connects TRBV15 to TRBJ2-6; D is ambiguous. The CDR3 consists of 17 residues. Between the trimmed V and J ends, which lost 5 bases and 4 bases, there was a span of 18 bases. Germline V CDR1 and CDR2: LNHNV, YYDKDF (reference sequence). CDR3 coding DNA: TGTGCCACCAGCCGCCGGGCCCTCGGATCCGGGGCCAACGTCCTGACTTTC. This gives the protein CATSRRALGSGANVLTF.

This clonotype was counted many times. V and J are TRBV20-1 and TRBJ1-1, with a tentative D call TRBD1 (5 bases). This CDR3 has 14 residues. The germline V gene encodes CDR1 DFQATT and CDR2 SNEGSKA (reference sequence). Trimming pared 0 bases from V and 6 bases from J, leaving 14 bases between. Here the CDR3 reads CSAREPTGLSEAFF. The CDR3 coding sequence is TGCAGTGCTAGAGAACCTACGGGACTCTCTGAAGCTTTCTTT.

This clonotype was seen a few times. The J gene is TRBJ1-1, the V gene TRBV5-1; 9 bases fit TRBD1. Germline CDR1 is SGHRS and CDR2 is YFSETQ. The J segment lost 3 bases and the V segment lost 7 bases, leaving 7 bases of the junction unmatched. The CDR3 is made up of 14 amino acids. CDR3 coding DNA: TGCGCCAGCGTAATTGACAGGGGGGACACTGAAGCTTTCTTT. Translating it yields CASVIDRGDTEAFF.

This clonotype appeared a few times. V and J are TRBV6-5 and TRBJ2-3, with D perhaps matching TRBD1 or TRBD2 (5 bases each). This CDR3 spans 14 amino acids. From germline, CDR1 is MNHEY and CDR2 SVGAGI. Trimming left V 3 bases short and J 0 bases short, with 7 bases between. CDR3 amino acids: CASSYGGSTDTQYF. CDR3 coding DNA: TGTGCCAGCAGTTATGGGGGAAGCACAGATACGCAGTATTTT.

The chain couples TRBV2 to TRBJ1-1; D might be TRBD1 (5 bases). The V end lost 6 bases, the J end lost 1 base, and 15 bases lay between the germline ends. The CDR3 consists of 15 residues. CDR1 SNHLY and CDR2 FYNNEI come from the germline V gene. The CDR3 DNA is TGTGCCAGCAGGCAGGGTCTCCTAAGGAACACTGAAGCTTTCTTT. It translates to CASRQGLLRNTEAFF.

The V and J genes are TRBV7-8 and TRBJ2-2; D gene ambiguous. This CDR3 is 14 amino acids long. V was shortened by 4 bases and J by 4 bases, with 10 bases between the two germline ends. Germline V gene lookup returns CDR1 SGHVS and CDR2 FQNEAQ. The CDR3 bases are TGTGCCAGCAGCTCAAGGCCCTCCACCGGGGAGCTGTTTTTT. Protein product: CASSSRPSTGELFF.

This clonotype showed up many times. The chain combines TRBV20-1 with TRBJ1-1, with D possibly TRBD1 on 5 matching bases. Between the trimmed V and J ends, which lost 1 base and 6 bases, there was a span of 12 bases. Germline values: CDR1 DFQATT, CDR2 SNEGSKA (reference sequence). There are 13 residues in the CDR3. The CDR3 DNA reads TGCAGTGCTAGAGTAACGGGGGACGCTGAAGCTTTCTTT. Amino acids: CSARVTGDAEAFF.

This clonotype was recorded many times. CDR3 in amino acids: CSARDGGSAYEQYF. CDR3 coding DNA: TGCAGTGCTAGAGATGGAGGGTCGGCCTACGAGCAGTACTTC. The chain has TRBV20-1 and TRBJ2-7, with D maybe TRBD2 (6 bases). Trimming removed 0 bases from V and 2 bases from J, with 11 bases in between. The V gene's germline CDR1 is DFQATT and CDR2 SNEGSKA (reference sequence). The CDR3 consists of 14 residues.

This clonotype has more than one count but fewer than ten. The gene calls are TRBV3-1 and TRBJ2-1; 11 nucleotides align to TRBD2. With 0 bases clipped from V and 2 bases from J, the junction kept 9 bases outside the gene matches. Per the germline V gene, CDR1 is LGHDT and CDR2 is YNNKEL (reference sequence). The CDR3 extends over 19 amino acids. The CDR3 sequence is CASSQDGLAGGGTYNEQFF. In nucleotides, the CDR3 is TGTGCCAGCAGCCAAGACGGTCTAGCGGGGGGAGGGACCTACAATGAGCAGTTCTTC.

This clonotype was recorded at least ten times. The chain employs TRBV6-4 and TRBJ2-3; either TRBD1 or TRBD2 may fit D (5 bases each). The CDR3 consists of 15 residues. Trimming removed 3 bases from V and 4 bases from J, with 14 bases in between. From germline, CDR1 is MRHNA and CDR2 SNTAGT. Here the CDR3 reads CASSEGRGDADTQYF. As DNA, the CDR3 is TGTGCCAGCAGTGAAGGTAGAGGGGACGCAGATACGCAGTATTTT.

This clonotype was detected only a few times. The V call is TRBV5-1, the J call TRBJ2-7; D is unclear. The length of the CDR3 is 15 residues. The ends were cut back, 0 bases at V and 0 bases at J, with 10 bases in the middle. Germline loops: CDR1 SGHRS, CDR2 YFSETQ. The CDR3 coding sequence is TGCGCCAGCAGCTTGGTGACGGCGAGCTCCTACGAGCAGTACTTC. It yields the protein CASSLVTASSYEQYF.